This T cell receptor beta chain was captured by sequencing in a study of cytomegalovirus exposure and HLA in healthy donors. Remarks on this clone: What it recognizes is unknown.

Assay: immunoSEQ multiplex PCR; the TCRdb copy retains only in-frame clones and omits some. The sample gives 200,000 or so clones, 65% to 90% of which show up once; around an eighth is in the top ten. There are 15 residues in the CDR3. Germline V lookup: CDR1 MNHEY, CDR2 SVGAGI. V trimming: 5 bases; J trimming: 6 bases; junction bases outside the gene matches: 9. Study-wide findings and caveats: Under in vitro conditions, three CMV-associated chains were confirmed as specific for CMV antigens. The classifier reportedly diagnosed cytomegalovirus status with high sensitivity and specificity.

The chain couples TRBV6-5 to TRBJ2-2; 7 bases agree with TRBD1. The specimen sequenced was PBMCs. The TCR sequence derives from a woman aged 25-40 years in good health and CMV-seropositive. The CDR3 loop is CASSRDRANSGELFF. The CDR3 region has the DNA TGTGCCAGCAGTCGCGACAGGGCGAATTCCGGGGAGCTGTTTTTT.